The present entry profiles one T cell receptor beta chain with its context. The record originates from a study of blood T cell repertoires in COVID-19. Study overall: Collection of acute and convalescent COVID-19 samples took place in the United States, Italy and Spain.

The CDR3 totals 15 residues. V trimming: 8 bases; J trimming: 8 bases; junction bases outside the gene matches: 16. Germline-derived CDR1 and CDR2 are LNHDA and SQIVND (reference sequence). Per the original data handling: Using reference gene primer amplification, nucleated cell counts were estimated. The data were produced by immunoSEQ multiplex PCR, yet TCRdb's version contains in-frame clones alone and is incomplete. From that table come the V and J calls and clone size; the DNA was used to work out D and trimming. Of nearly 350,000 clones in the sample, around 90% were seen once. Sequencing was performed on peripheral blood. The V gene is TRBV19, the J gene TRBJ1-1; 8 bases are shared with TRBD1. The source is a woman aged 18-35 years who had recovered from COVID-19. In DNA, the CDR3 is TGTGCCAGTGGATTGGGGTCAGGGGGCATTCGAGAAGCTTTCTTT. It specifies CASGLGSGGIREAFF.